Listed below are T cell receptor beta chains from one sample, sequenced in a study of shared clonotypes between healthy human individuals. Clones were sequenced by immunoSEQ multiplex PCR, and TCRdb holds only the in-frame ones, with some missing. In the table there are some 480,000 clones, around 80% of which are singletons. Sequencing was carried out using PBMCs. Source of these receptors: a woman between 40 and 55 years old in good health. Some clones in this sample may be carry-over from other donors' samples. Both conserved end residues are part of each CDR3. D genes are given only for firm matches. Size is omitted from some rows. Given values are once, few, many or a class for expanded clones.

abundance: -; v_gene: TRBV14; d_gene: TRBD1; j_gene: TRBJ2-5; CDR3nt: TGTGCCAGCAGCCGAAAGGGGGCGTTCCAAGAGACCCAGTACTTC; CDR3aa: CASSRKGAFQETQYF
abundance: -; v_gene: TRBV7-2; d_gene: -; j_gene: TRBJ1-1; CDR3nt: TGTGCCAGCAGCTTATCCTCCGATGGGCGGAACACTGAAGCTTTCTTT; CDR3aa: CASSLSSDGRNTEAFF
abundance: -; v_gene: TRBV18; d_gene: -; j_gene: TRBJ2-7; CDR3nt: TGTGCCAGCTCACTCACTACCTCCTCCTACGAGCAGTACTTC; CDR3aa: CASSLTTSSYEQYF
abundance: -; v_gene: TRBV5-4; d_gene: TRBD2; j_gene: TRBJ2-7; CDR3nt: TGTGCCAGCAGCTTGACGGGACTAGGGGACTCCTACGAGCAGTACTTC; CDR3aa: CASSLTGLGDSYEQYF
abundance: -; v_gene: TRBV7-2; d_gene: -; j_gene: TRBJ2-7; CDR3nt: TGTGCCAGCAGCTTAGGCAGGTTTTACGAGCAGTACTTC; CDR3aa: CASSLGRFYEQYF
abundance: few; v_gene: TRBV19; d_gene: -; j_gene: TRBJ2-7; CDR3nt: TGTGCCAGTAGTATACCTGGAGGAAGCTCCTACGAGCAGTACTTC; CDR3aa: CASSIPGGSSYEQYF
abundance: -; v_gene: TRBV15; d_gene: -; j_gene: TRBJ2-5; CDR3nt: TGTGCCACCAGCAGGGCCAAGATCCAAGAGACCCAGTACTTC; CDR3aa: CATSRAKIQETQYF
abundance: -; v_gene: TRBV4-3; d_gene: TRBD2; j_gene: TRBJ2-1; CDR3nt: TGCGCCAGCAGCCAACGATTAGCGGGAGGGCCGAAAGATGAGCAGTTCTTC; CDR3aa: CASSQRLAGGPKDEQFF
abundance: -; v_gene: TRBV5-1; d_gene: -; j_gene: TRBJ2-1; CDR3nt: TGCGCCAGCAGCTTGCGGGCGGAAACGGGCCGCGATAGGGGCAGCTCCTACAATGAGCAGTTCTTC; CDR3aa: CASSLRAETGRDRGSSYNEQFF
abundance: -; v_gene: TRBV19; d_gene: -; j_gene: TRBJ2-7; CDR3nt: TGTGCCAGTAGTAGGGGACAAGAATACGAGCAGTACTTC; CDR3aa: CASSRGQEYEQYF
abundance: once; v_gene: TRBV18; d_gene: -; j_gene: TRBJ2-5; CDR3nt: TGTGCCAGCTCACCAGAAGAGACCCAGTACTTC; CDR3aa: CASSPEETQYF
abundance: -; v_gene: TRBV13; d_gene: -; j_gene: TRBJ2-1; CDR3nt: TGTGCCAGCAGCTTAACAGGGTTGGGTGAGCAGTTCTTC; CDR3aa: CASSLTGLGEQFF
abundance: -; v_gene: TRBV2; d_gene: -; j_gene: TRBJ1-2; CDR3nt: TGTGCCAGCAGCTTGGGGGAGGGGAATGGCTACACCTTC; CDR3aa: CASSLGEGNGYTF
abundance: -; v_gene: TRBV20-1; d_gene: -; j_gene: TRBJ1-2; CDR3nt: TGCAGTGCTCGGGACAATGGCTACACCTTC; CDR3aa: CSARDNGYTF
abundance: once; v_gene: TRBV28; d_gene: -; j_gene: TRBJ2-1; CDR3nt: TGTGCCAGCGAGGGCAAGCTATCCTACAATGAGCAGTTCTTC; CDR3aa: CASEGKLSYNEQFF
abundance: -; v_gene: TRBV18; d_gene: -; j_gene: TRBJ2-4; CDR3nt: TGTGCCAGCTCACCTTCGGGGGAGGTAGTCGCCAAAAACATTCAGTACTTC; CDR3aa: CASSPSGEVVAKNIQYF
abundance: -; v_gene: TRBV19; d_gene: TRBD2; j_gene: TRBJ2-1; CDR3nt: TGTGCCAGTAGTATAGGATGGGGAGGGGATGAGCAGTTCTTC; CDR3aa: CASSIGWGGDEQFF
abundance: -; v_gene: TRBV30; d_gene: -; j_gene: TRBJ2-7; CDR3nt: TGTGCCTGGAGTCTGGGACGGGCCTACGAGCAGTACTTC; CDR3aa: CAWSLGRAYEQYF